The clone carrying this T cell receptor (beta chain) was seen only once. Its antigen is still unknown. Profiling relied on immunoSEQ multiplex PCR, and the TCRdb table lists in-frame clones only, not all of them. The sample holds 97,000 or so clones, around 91% seen once. The data derive from a study of OX40 agonist ivuxolimab in advanced cancers. Study as a whole: Aged about 23 to 80 with a mean of approximately 60 years, they were 82.7% male.

The CDR3 covers 16 residues. V was shortened by 8 bases and J by 0 bases, with 17 bases between the two germline ends. CDR1 is GTSNPN, CDR2 SVGIG, per germline (reference sequence). Study-wide points: The study observed clonal expansion of CD4+ and CD8+ blood T cells by week 6 at 0.1 to 3.0 mg/kg.

Sequences were derived from CD4+ or CD8+ T cells sorted from blood, sampled in a trial of the OX40 agonist ivuxolimab. V gene TRBV30 combines with J gene TRBJ2-6; the D gene could be TRBD1 or TRBD2 (5 bases each). The clonotype originates from an adult with an advanced solid tumor such as melanoma, head and neck, liver or kidney cancer. CDR3 DNA: TGTGCCCTTCATCGGGGCTCTCTCTCTGGGGCCAACGTCCTGACTTTC. It is translated as CALHRGSLSGANVLTF.